The T cell receptor beta chain under discussion was sequenced for a study of read filtering for tumor transcriptome and immune sequencing. The CDR3 is 14 residues long. Germline CDR1 SGHRS, CDR2 YFSETQ. The trim removed 4 bases at V and 9 bases at J, leaving 6 bases unmatched. This clonotype was recorded many times. This library used around 0.4 ug RNA and molecular barcoded adaptors spanning alpha/delta and beta/gamma chains. TCRdb redid the calling of the reads with MiXCR, one entry per CDR3 protein. The data contain several thousand distinct CDR3 sequences, roughly 22% of them singletons. Sequenced input: a population of CD138-negative cells sorted from bone marrow. This chain connects TRBV5-1 to TRBJ1-5, with 11 positions matching TRBD1. This sequence was found in a donor over 35 with multiple myeloma. Written as DNA, the CDR3 is TGCGCCAGCAGCCCCGGGACAGGGGGTTCGCCCCAGCATTTT. This gives the protein CASSPGTGGSPQHF. Full variable domain (missing parts from reference TRBV5-1 and TRBJ1-5): KAGVTQTPRYLIKTRGQQVTLSCSPISGHRSVSWYQQTPGQGLQFLFEYFSETQRNKGNFPGRFSGRQFSNSRSEMNVSTLELGDSALYLCASSPGTGGSPQHFGDGTRLSIL.